The 2 T cell receptor beta chains below all came from one sample that was sequenced in a study of CD8 T cells in Susac syndrome. cDNA came from approximately 0.5 to 1 ug RNA primed by random hexamers. One entry per CDR3 protein, called by TCRdb with MiXCR from the immunoSEQ multiplex PCR reads. The top ten hold about 0.1% of the sample, which has about 180,000 distinct CDR3 sequences, over 90% seen once. The source material was CD4+ T cells from PBMCs. The receptors derive from a human donor with Susac syndrome.

The count of this clonotype is one. V is TRBV29-1 and J is TRBJ2-5, with D unresolved. The CDR3 runs to 14 residues. CDR1 is SQVTM, CDR2 ANQGSEA, per germline. Trimming cost V 2 bases and J 3 bases, with 13 bases left between them. CDR3 sequence reads: CSVEMAAWEETQYF. CDR3 in DNA: TGCAGCGTTGAAATGGCGGCATGGGAAGAGACCCAGTACTTC.

The rearrangement uses TRBV12-3 or TRBV12-4 and TRBJ1-1; TRBD1 might be the D (6 bases). The CDR3 loop spans 15 amino acids. V was pared by 3 bases and J by 11 bases, with 22 bases between. For the CDR3, the DNA is TGTGCCAGCAGTTTTAAGGGGGACTCCTCTGCGTTTGCTTTCTTT. Protein: CASSFKGDSSAFAFF.